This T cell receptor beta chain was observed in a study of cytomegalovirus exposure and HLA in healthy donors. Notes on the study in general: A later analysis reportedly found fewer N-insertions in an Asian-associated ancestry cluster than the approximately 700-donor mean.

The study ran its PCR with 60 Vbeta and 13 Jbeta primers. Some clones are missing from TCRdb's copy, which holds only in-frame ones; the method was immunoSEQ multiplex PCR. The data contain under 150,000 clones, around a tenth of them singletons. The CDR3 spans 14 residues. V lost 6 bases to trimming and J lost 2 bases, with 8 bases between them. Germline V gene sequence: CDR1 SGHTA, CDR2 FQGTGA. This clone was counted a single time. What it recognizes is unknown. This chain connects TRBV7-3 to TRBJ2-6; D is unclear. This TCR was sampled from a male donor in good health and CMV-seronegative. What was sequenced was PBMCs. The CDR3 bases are TGTGCCAGCAGTCCGGTTCCTGGGGCCAACGTCCTGACTTTC. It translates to CASSPVPGANVLTF.